Described below is a single TCR beta chain sequence and its context. This entry comes from a study of molecular identifiers for immune sequencing clone quantification. Germline V gene sequence: CDR1 MNHEY, CDR2 SVGEGT. This CDR3 is 13 amino acids long. Trimming cost V 2 bases and J 3 bases, with 4 bases left between them. Listed TCR primers and previously described methods were used for bulk TCR libraries. Via MiXCR, TCRdb re-called the PCR reads, giving one row per CDR3 protein. The profile covers about half a million distinct CDR3 sequences, with about a fifth appearing a single time and roughly 0.81% taken by the ten largest.

This TCR derives from a human donor in good health. Some libraries in this study had Jurkat cell RNA spiked in. The genes are TRBV6-2 or TRBV6-3 and TRBJ1-4; D not certain. The sequenced sample consisted of naive CD8+ T cells from blood, with Jurkat cell RNA spiked in. As for subset: FACS-sorted CD8+CD4-CCR7+CD45RA+ naive T cells. The CDR3 here is CASSYAANEKLFF. The CDR3 coding sequence is TGTGCCAGCAGTTACGCAGCTAATGAAAAACTGTTTTTT.